This T cell receptor (beta chain) was profiled in a study of cytotoxic CD8 clonotypes in ibrutinib-treated CLL. Study as a whole: Mean per-sample yields comprised about 270,000 productive templates and fewer than 95,000 productive rearrangements.

Overall study results and limits: Clonality was higher at baseline than in age-matched healthy donors and tracked circulating CD8+ T-cell counts. With treatment, public clonotypes, which were uncommon, either contracted or remained stable.

Germline lookup yields CDR1 PRHDT and CDR2 FYEKMQ (reference sequence). This CDR3 region has 14 residues. V lost 5 bases and J 0 bases, leaving 10 bases between the germline ends. TCRdb's copy holds only in-frame clones and misses some; the assay was immunoSEQ multiplex PCR. The repertoire holds some 350,000 clones, with 67% as singletons. With respect to this clone: The antigen is unknown.

The chain joins TRBV13 to TRBJ1-2; a weak D match, TRBD1 (6 bases). The receptor's source is a human donor with chronic lymphocytic leukemia. Specimen: PBMCs, collected after 36 months of ibrutinib treatment. The CDR3 reads CASSPRTANYGYTF. The CDR3 nucleotides read TGTGCCAGCAGCCCGCGGACAGCTAACTATGGCTACACCTTC.